These T cell receptor delta chains were read from a single sample in a study of human gamma delta and Vdelta1 T cells. TCRdb reran clone calling via CATT on the PCR reads. The sample carries about 6,500 delta-chain clones, 40% recorded once. What these receptors recognize is not known. The sequencing sample was made of Vdelta1 gamma-delta T cells from blood grown in culture (DOT cells). Receptors originate from a human donor in good health. CDR3s include the opening cysteine and the closing phenylalanine or tryptophan. Each record gives: clone size, J gene, D gene, V gene, CDR3 protein, CDR3 DNA. A D gene is named only where the DNA matches it firmly. Part of the rows lack a size; the others show once, few, many or a class for expanded clones.

. TRDJ1 . TRDV1 CALGGTSLLSSPLYTDKLIF TGTGCTCTTGGGGGGACTAGCCTCCTGAGTTCCCCCCTGTACACCGATAAACTCATCTTT
few TRDJ1 TRDD3 TRDV1 CALGELPTRLGVGRNTDKLIF TGTGCTCTTGGGGAACTCCCCACGCGGCTGGGGGTTGGACGGAACACCGATAAACTCATCTTT
. TRDJ2 TRDD3 TRDV1 CALGEYPGGYALTAQLFF TGTGCTCTTGGGGAATATCCTGGGGGATACGCGTTGACAGCACAACTCTTCTTT
once TRDJ1 TRDD3 TRDV1 CALGEISTHWGILADKLIF TGTGCTCTTGGGGAGATTTCAACTCACTGGGGGATACTCGCCGATAAACTCATCTTT
medium-sized TRDJ1 . TRDV1 CALGELATIGTLGRYTDKLIF TGTGCTCTTGGGGAACTAGCCACTATAGGAACCCTGGGGAGGTACACCGATAAACTCATCTTT
. TRDJ1 . TRDV1 CALGELLPPILGLVDKLIF TGTGCTCTTGGGGAACTCCTTCCTCCAATACTGGGATTAGTCGATAAACTCATCTTT
few TRDJ1 TRDD3 TRDV1 CALGDLVVPPGLGMNTDKLIF TGTGCTCTTGGGGACCTTGTTGTTCCGCCCGGACTGGGGATGAACACCGATAAACTCATCTTT
. TRDJ1 . TRDV1 CALGEWIGVSGNTDKLIF TGTGCTCTTGGGGAATGGATAGGAGTGTCTGGGAACACCGATAAACTCATCTTT
. TRDJ1 TRDD3 TRDV1 CALGERPYLLGEYTDKLIF TGTGCTCTTGGGGAACGACCCTACCTACTGGGGGAGTACACCGATAAACTCATCTTT
. TRDJ1 TRDD3 TRDV1 CALGEKRWLPPLTGVADKLIF TGTGCTCTTGGGGAAAAAAGATGGCTTCCCCCCCTTACTGGGGTTGCCGATAAACTCATCTTT
. TRDJ1 . TRAV38-2/DV8 CAYRSAILSTDGEGVTDKLIF TGTGCTTATAGGAGCGCGATCTTGAGCACTGATGGGGAGGGAGTCACCGATAAACTCATCTTT
. TRDJ1 . TRDV1 CALSTAFLHRLGGGYSPSTDKLIF TGTGCTCTTTCCACGGCCTTCCTACATCGTCTAGGCGGGGGATACTCCCCTAGCACCGATAAACTCATCTTT
. TRDJ1 TRDD3 TRDV1 CALGNLPSPPLYWGIGRGTDKLIF TGTGCTCTTGGGAACTTACCGTCACCTCCACTCTACTGGGGGATAGGGAGGGGCACCGATAAACTCATCTTT
few TRDJ1 TRDD3 TRDV1 CALGEVGRWAGDRGSHTDKLIF TGTGCTCTTGGGGAAGTGGGACGGTGGGCTGGGGATAGGGGTTCCCACACCGATAAACTCATCTTT
. TRDJ1 TRDD3 TRDV1 CALGEIRPSEISWGKITDKLIF TGTGCTCTTGGGGAAATAAGGCCTTCCGAAATCAGCTGGGGGAAGATTACCGATAAACTCATCTTT
. TRDJ1 . TRDV1 CALGKTPKYTGYGTSGKLIF TGTGCTCTTGGGAAGACCCCCAAATATACTGGTTATGGGACGTCCGGTAAACTCATCTTT
. TRDJ1 TRDD3 TRDV1 CALGELRLRRGIRTDKLIF TGTGCTCTTGGGGAACTACGCCTACGTCGGGGGATACGCACCGATAAACTCATCTTT
. TRDJ4 TRDD3 TRDV1 CALGELFPTASLGDTLLIF TGTGCTCTTGGGGAACTTTTCCCAACAGCTTCTCTGGGGGATACGCTCCTGATCTTT
few TRDJ1 TRDD3 TRDV1 CALGEPTGPRFLLGDTVPFSDKLIF TGTGCTCTTGGGGAACCGACTGGCCCCCGCTTTCTACTGGGGGATACGGTTCCGTTCAGCGATAAACTCATCTTT
. TRDJ1 TRDD3 TRAV38-2/DV8 CAYRTAWVIPTPCTGEDKLIF TGTGCTTATAGGACCGCGTGGGTGATTCCCACTCCGTGTACTGGGGAAGATAAACTCATCTTT
few TRDJ1 TRDD3 TRDV1 CALGEGATRPSLIWGRYTDKLIF TGTGCTCTTGGGGAAGGTGCCACCCGACCTTCCCTAATCTGGGGGAGGTACACCGATAAACTCATCTTT
. TRDJ1 TRDD3 TRDV1 CALGAPRYGTGGGRLIF TGTGCTCTTGGGGCCCCCCGCTACGGTACTGGGGGAGGGAGACTCATCTTT
few TRDJ1 . TRDV1 CALGELTPSYGLGDPRADKLIF TGTGCTCTTGGGGAACTCACGCCTTCCTACGGGCTGGGGGATCCCCGCGCCGATAAACTCATCTTT
. TRDJ1 TRDD3 TRDV1 CALGELERLGALYTDKLIF TGTGCTCTTGGGGAACTCGAACGACTGGGGGCCCTCTACACCGATAAACTCATCTTT
few TRDJ1 TRDD3 TRDV1 CALGDSQPFRYLLGARGWETGKLIF TGTGCTCTTGGGGATTCCCAACCCTTCCGATACTTACTGGGGGCCCGAGGGTGGGAGACGGGTAAACTCATCTTT
few TRDJ1 . TRDV1 CALGDYLGGTTYTDKLIF TGTGCTCTTGGAGACTATTTGGGGGGCACCACGTACACCGATAAACTCATCTTT
. TRDJ1 TRDD3 TRDV1 CALGELLVLPIVLGDTRTDKLIF TGTGCTCTTGGGGAACTTTTAGTACTTCCGATCGTACTGGGGGATACACGAACCGATAAACTCATCTTT
few TRDJ1 TRDD3 TRDV1 CALGSTPPPFRRYWGIPTNTTDKLIF TGTGCTCTTGGGAGCACCCCCCCCCCTTTCCGTAGATACTGGGGGATACCCACCAACACCACCGATAAACTCATCTTT
. TRDJ1 TRDD3 TRDV1 CALGVTGGSLTDKLIF TGTGCTCTTGGGGTTACTGGGGGATCCCTCACCGATAAACTCATCTTT
. TRDJ1 . TRDV1 CALGEIWGDLYTDKLIF TGTGCTCTTGGGGAAATCTGGGGAGACCTGTACACCGATAAACTCATCTTT
. TRDJ1 . TRDV1 CALGELAPRWISRGDKLIF TGTGCTCTTGGGGAACTGGCCCCGCGGTGGATAAGTAGGGGCGATAAACTCATCTTT
. TRDJ1 TRDD3 TRDV1 CALGEILGIVGKLIF TGTGCTCTTGGGGAAATTCTGGGGATAGTGGGTAAACTCATCTTT
medium-sized TRDJ1 . TRDV1 CALGENPTGHWLVGFTDKLIF TGTGCTCTTGGGGAAAATCCTACGGGTCACTGGTTGGTTGGGTTCACCGATAAACTCATCTTT
. TRDJ1 TRDD3 TRDV1 CALGELGGYPLYTDKLIF TGTGCTCTTGGGGAACTTGGGGGATACCCCTTATACACAGATAAACTCATCTTT
. TRDJ1 TRDD3 TRDV1 CALGPRTSYRVPQTGGQKLIF TGTGCTCTTGGGCCAAGGACGTCCTACAGGGTGCCTCAAACTGGGGGTCAGAAACTCATCTTT
medium-sized TRDJ1 TRDD3 TRDV1 CALGEKSTKTGGYVSLGYTDKLIF TGTGCTCTTGGGGAAAAATCTACGAAGACTGGGGGATACGTCAGTTTGGGGTACACCGATAAACTCATCTTT
few TRDJ1 . TRDV1 CALGEPDTDKLIF TGTGCTCTTGGGGAGCCAGACACCGATAAACTCATCTTT
. TRDJ1 . TRDV1 CALGGLGLPTVGGYFLDKLIF TGTGCTCTTGGGGGTTTAGGCCTTCCTACGGTTGGGGGATACTTTCTAGATAAACTCATCTTT
few TRDJ1 . TRDV1 CALGELIRGRTDKLIF TGTGCTCTTGGGGAACTGATCCGTGGGCGCACCGATAAACTCATCTTT
. TRDJ1 TRDD3 TRDV1 CALGELYGAFLLLGDTKPHTDKLIF TGTGCTCTTGGGGAACTCTACGGGGCTTTCCTACTTCTGGGGGATACCAAGCCCCACACCGATAAACTCATCTTT
. TRDJ1 TRDD3 TRDV1 CALGLVLPPVLGDRVDKLIF TGTGCTCTTGGGCTCGTCCTTCCTCCGGTACTGGGGGATAGGGTCGATAAACTCATCTTT
. TRDJ1 TRDD3 TRDV1 CALGEPPLLGDLLHTDKLIF TGTGCTCTTGGGGAACCCCCCCTACTGGGGGACCTTCTTCACACCGATAAACTCATCTTT
. TRDJ2 TRDD3 TRDV1 CALGEPVSILVVLGYRGTQLFF TGTGCTCTTGGGGAACCGGTTAGTATTCTCGTGGTACTGGGGTATAGGGGCACACAACTCTTCTTT
. TRDJ1 TRDD3 TRDV1 CALGDAKVRVGLLGAQNWKLIF TGTGCTCTTGGGGACGCCAAAGTACGGGTTGGTTTACTGGGGGCTCAAAATTGGAAACTCATCTTT
. TRDJ3 TRDD3 TRDV1 CALGSGPSTVLGDKRTKWSWDTRQMFF TGTGCTCTTGGATCCGGGCCTTCCACTGTACTGGGGGATAAGAGAACCAAATGGTCCTGGGACACCCGACAGATGTTTTTC
. TRDJ4 TRDD3 TRDV1 CALGEDSVLGGFSYRPLIF TGTGCTCTTGGGGAAGATTCAGTATTGGGGGGATTTTCGTATAGACCCCTGATCTTT
. TRDJ1 . TRDV1 CALGGRSYPYTDKLIF TGTGCTCTTGGGGGACGGTCCTATCCATACACCGATAAACTCATCTTT
. TRDJ1 TRDD3 TRDV1 CALGEFQVLRTGGWTDKLIF TGTGCTCTTGGGGAATTCCAGGTCCTACGTACTGGGGGATGGACCGATAAACTCATCTTT
. TRDJ1 TRDD3 TRDV1 CALGERAWGTDKLIF TGTGCTCTTGGGGAACGAGCCTGGGGGACCGATAAACTCATCTTT
. TRDJ1 . TRDV1 CALGARTVAPWEMTRGSVGLIF TGTGCTCTTGGGGCCCGAACGGTGGCGCCTTGGGAGATGACCAGGGGGAGTGTAGGACTCATCTTT
medium-sized TRDJ1 TRDD3 TRDV1 CALGAVVPTRTGGSDKLIF TGTGCTCTTGGGGCCGTCGTTCCTACGCGGACTGGGGGATCCGATAAACTCATCTTT
. TRDJ1 TRDD3 TRDV2 CACDLPTGGKYTDKLIF TGTGCCTGTGACCTCCCTACTGGGGGGAAATACACCGATAAACTCATCTTT
. TRDJ1 . TRDV1 CALGEPYPTFGAGRFFTDKLIF TGTGCTCTTGGGGAACCATATCCTACTTTCGGAGCTGGGCGATTTTTTACCGATAAACTCATCTTT